This entry features one TCR beta chain sequence. This clonotype was detected a few times. What this receptor recognizes is not known. No per-base quality is available; no much larger clone lies one base away. The cysteine opens and the phenylalanine closes a CDR3 of 17 amino acids. Left in the record is the CDR3 DNA by itself, 51 bases read in frame from the first base. The germline V gene provides CDR1 LGHNA and CDR2 YNFKEQ. V drops 0 bases and J drops 4 bases, leaving 17 bases in between. This sample is drawn from a study of T-cell memory formation after mild COVID-19 (dated by TCRdb to 2020 to 2022). Regarding the study in general: TCR sequence clusters from the two donors were largely donor specific. Longitudinal TCRalpha and TCRbeta repertoire sequencing tracked T-cell clones expanding and contracting after mild COVID-19 in a couple of donors. The cohort comprised two young, previously healthy adult volunteers, one female and one male. What the study reported, not specific to this receptor: Balanced CD4/CD8 phenotypes were observed for clones contracting from day 15 to 85, whereas a bias towards CD4+ was observed for a second wave of clones expanding from day 15 to 37. Only two mild cases were covered in the study, and larger cohorts including severe cases with pre-infection samples were considered necessary. SARS-CoV-2 specificity of the second-wave clones peaking on day 37 was not confirmed. Contracting CD4+ clones appeared mostly in the CM and EM memory subsets, whereas CD8+ clones were enriched in EMRA. Some responding clones were found in pre-infection memory, which suggests that pre-existing cross-reactive memory T cells took part in the SARS-CoV-2 response.

Ficoll-Paque density gradient centrifugation was used to isolate PBMCs. Sequencing relied on an Illumina NovaSeq 6000. TCRalpha and TCRbeta cDNA libraries were built by 5'RACE with constant-segment primers, adding sample barcodes and unique molecular identifiers. Trizol reagent was used to extract RNA from every sample. The libraries were amplified in two PCR steps, and the second step added a second sample barcode and Illumina TruSeq adapters. Sequencing of libraries was performed on an Illumina NovaSeq with 2 x 150 bp paired-end reads. In the authors' own workflow: With migec v1.2.7, reads were demultiplexed and then collapsed into UMI-guided consensus sequences. Using mixcr v2.1.11, UMI consensuses were aligned to TRA and TRB V and J templates and then assembled into clonotypes. A clonotype was counted as expanded or contracted only when both edgeR and NoisET called the clonotype significant, with the noise models trained on biological replicates. For edgeR calls, the cutoffs were a false discovery rate-adjusted p below 0.01 and a log2 fold-change threshold of 1. As an exploratory analysis of dynamics, max-normalized trajectories of the 1000 most abundant clonotypes were examined with PCA combined with hierarchical clustering. Separately sequenced CD4+ and CD8+ repertoires were used to assign the CD4 or CD8 phenotype of responding clones. The public reads were quality trimmed at Q25 with fastp and then assembled into clones with MiXCR by TCRdb, keeping productive beta chains. Duplicate CDR3 protein sequences are folded into a single record with the most common DNA and genes. For this entry, the V and J calls and clone size follow TCRdb and not the study's own pipeline. Across this sample there are roughly 250,000 distinct CDR3 sequences, with about 17% seen only once. The ten largest clones add up to approximately 3.4% of the sample.

Sequencing was performed on PBMCs or a T cell subset sorted from them (not recorded which). Here the chain combines TRBV4-2 and TRBJ2-3; possibly the D gene is TRBD2, per 6 matching bases. This TCR derives from a man aged 18 to 30 who had mild COVID-19 (a few samples of this study predate the infection). The sample titles of this study are shuffled in the database, so cell type and time point are left out; the donor was told from shared clones. CDR3 reads: CASSQDEPAGGADTQYF. The DNA sequence is TGTGCCAGCAGCCAAGATGAACCAGCGGGTGGGGCAGATACGCAGTATTTT.